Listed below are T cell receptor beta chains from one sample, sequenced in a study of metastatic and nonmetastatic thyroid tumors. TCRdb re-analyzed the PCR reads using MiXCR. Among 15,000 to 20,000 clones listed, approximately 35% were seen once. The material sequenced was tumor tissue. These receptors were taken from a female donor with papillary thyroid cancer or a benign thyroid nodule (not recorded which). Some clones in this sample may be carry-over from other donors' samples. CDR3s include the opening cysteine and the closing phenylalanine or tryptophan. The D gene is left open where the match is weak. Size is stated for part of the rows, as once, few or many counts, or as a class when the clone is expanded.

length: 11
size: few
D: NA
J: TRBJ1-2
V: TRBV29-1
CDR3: CSVVGRNGYTF
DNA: TGCAGCGTTGTCGGTCGAAACGGCTACACCTTC

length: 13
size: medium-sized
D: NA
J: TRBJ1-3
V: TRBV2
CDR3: CASSDQLGNTIYF
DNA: TGTGCCAGCAGTGACCAGCTTGGAAACACCATATATTTT

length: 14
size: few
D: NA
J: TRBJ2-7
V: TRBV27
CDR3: CASSLISFPYEQYF
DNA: TGTGCCAGCAGTTTAATCTCATTCCCATACGAGCAGTACTTC

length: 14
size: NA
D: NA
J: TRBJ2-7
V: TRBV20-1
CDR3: CSVIRQGGANEQYF
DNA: TGCAGTGTTATCCGACAGGGAGGGGCCAACGAGCAGTACTTC

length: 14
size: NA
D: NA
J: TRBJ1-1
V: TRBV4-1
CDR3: CASSQAPVGFEAFF
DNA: TGCGCCAGCAGCCAAGCCCCGGTGGGGTTCGAAGCTTTCTTT

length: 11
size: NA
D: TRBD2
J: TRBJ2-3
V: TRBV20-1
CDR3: CSARLANTQYF
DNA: TGCAGTGCCAGACTAGCCAATACGCAGTATTTT

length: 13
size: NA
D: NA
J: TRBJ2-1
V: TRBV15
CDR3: CATRKRQGGEQFF
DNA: TGTGCCACCAGGAAGAGGCAGGGTGGCGAGCAGTTCTTC

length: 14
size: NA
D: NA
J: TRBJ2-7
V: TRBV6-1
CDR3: CASSAAVEPYEQYF
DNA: TGTGCCAGCAGTGCAGCGGTCGAACCCTACGAGCAGTACTTC

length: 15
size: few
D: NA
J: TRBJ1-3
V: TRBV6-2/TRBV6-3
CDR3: CASSYGDNSGNTIYF
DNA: TGTGCCAGCAGTTACGGGGACAACTCTGGAAACACCATATATTTT

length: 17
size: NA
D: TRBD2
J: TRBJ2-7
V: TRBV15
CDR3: CATSSWVRGGWENEQYF
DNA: TGTGCCACCAGCAGCTGGGTTCGGGGAGGGTGGGAAAACGAGCAGTACTTC

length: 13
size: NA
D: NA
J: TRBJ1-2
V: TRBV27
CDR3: CASSPSDTHRYTF
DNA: TGTGCCAGCAGTCCCTCGGACACCCATCGCTACACCTTC

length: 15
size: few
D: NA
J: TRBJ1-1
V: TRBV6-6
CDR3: CASSYSGFYDTEAFF
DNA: TGTGCCAGCAGTTACTCGGGTTTTTATGACACTGAAGCTTTCTTT

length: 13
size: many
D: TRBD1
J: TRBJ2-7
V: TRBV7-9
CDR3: CASSLSGQGQQYF
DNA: TGTGCCAGCAGCTTATCCGGACAGGGTCAGCAGTACTTC

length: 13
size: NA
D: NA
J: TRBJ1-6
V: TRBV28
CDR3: CASRTGLNSPLHF
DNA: TGTGCCAGCAGAACAGGGCTGAATTCACCCCTCCACTTT

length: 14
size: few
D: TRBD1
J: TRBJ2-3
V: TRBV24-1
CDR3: CATKGQGATDTQYF
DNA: TGTGCTACCAAGGGACAGGGGGCGACAGATACGCAGTATTTT

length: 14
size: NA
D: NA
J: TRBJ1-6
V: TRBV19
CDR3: CASYTGLYNSPLHF
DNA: TGTGCCAGTTACACAGGGCTTTATAATTCACCCCTCCACTTT

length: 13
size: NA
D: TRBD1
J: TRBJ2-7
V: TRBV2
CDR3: CASRVTGFPEQYF
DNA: TGTGCCAGCAGGGTGACAGGGTTCCCCGAGCAGTACTTC

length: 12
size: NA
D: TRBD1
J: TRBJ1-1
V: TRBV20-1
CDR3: CSAPTTGTEAFF
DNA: TGCAGTGCACCCACGACAGGGACTGAAGCTTTCTTT

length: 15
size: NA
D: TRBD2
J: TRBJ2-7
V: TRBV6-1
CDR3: CASIPKTSRFYEQYF
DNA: TGTGCCAGCATTCCAAAGACTAGCCGATTCTACGAGCAGTACTTC

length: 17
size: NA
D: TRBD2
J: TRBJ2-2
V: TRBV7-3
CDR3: CASSLTSGSTGTGELFF
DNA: TGTGCCAGCAGCTTAACCAGCGGGAGTACGGGCACCGGGGAGCTGTTTTTT

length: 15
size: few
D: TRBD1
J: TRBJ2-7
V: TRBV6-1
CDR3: CASSRAGQGSYEQYF
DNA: TGTGCCAGCAGTAGAGCGGGACAGGGATCGTACGAGCAGTACTTC

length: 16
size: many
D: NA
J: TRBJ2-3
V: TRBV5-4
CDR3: CASSLDGVSMTDTQYF
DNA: TGTGCCAGCAGCTTGGATGGCGTCAGCATGACAGATACGCAGTATTTT

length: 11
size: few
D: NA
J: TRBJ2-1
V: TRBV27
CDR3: CASTHDNEQFF
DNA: TGTGCCAGCACTCACGACAATGAGCAGTTCTTC

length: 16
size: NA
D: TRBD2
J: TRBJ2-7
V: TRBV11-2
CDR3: CASSPGGVAGSYEQYF
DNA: TGTGCCAGCAGCCCGGGGGGGGTAGCGGGGTCCTACGAGCAGTACTTC

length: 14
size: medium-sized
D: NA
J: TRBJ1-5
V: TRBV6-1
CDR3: CASSEGPFYQPQHF
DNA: TGTGCCAGCAGTGAGGGTCCTTTTTATCAGCCCCAGCATTTT

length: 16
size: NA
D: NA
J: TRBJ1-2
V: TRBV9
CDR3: CASSPLVHSSNYGYTF
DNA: TGTGCCAGCAGCCCACTGGTACACTCTTCTAACTATGGCTACACCTTC

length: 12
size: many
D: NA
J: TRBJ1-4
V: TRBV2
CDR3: CASSGTGEKLFF
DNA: TGTGCCAGCAGCGGGACCGGAGAAAAACTGTTTTTT

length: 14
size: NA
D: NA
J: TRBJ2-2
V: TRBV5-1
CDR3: CASSETRPAGELFF
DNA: TGCGCCAGCAGCGAGACTAGGCCGGCCGGGGAGCTGTTTTTT

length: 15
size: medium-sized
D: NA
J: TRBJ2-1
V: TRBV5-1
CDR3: CASSSDTTEGNEQFF
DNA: TGCGCCAGCAGCTCCGACACGACAGAGGGCAATGAGCAGTTCTTC

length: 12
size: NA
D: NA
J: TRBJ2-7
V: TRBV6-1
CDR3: CASSRDGPEQYF
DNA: TGTGCCAGCTCCCGGGACGGTCCGGAGCAGTACTTC

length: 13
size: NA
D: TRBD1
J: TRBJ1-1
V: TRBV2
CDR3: CASRQGVGTEAFF
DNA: TGTGCCAGCAGGCAGGGGGTTGGTACTGAAGCTTTCTTT

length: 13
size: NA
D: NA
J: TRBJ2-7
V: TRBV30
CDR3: CAWSLDQGYEQYF
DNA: TGTGCCTGGAGTTTGGACCAGGGCTACGAGCAGTACTTC

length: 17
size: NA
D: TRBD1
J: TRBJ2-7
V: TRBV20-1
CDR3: CSASQPDPRTGGYEQYF
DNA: TGCAGTGCTAGCCAACCTGACCCCCGGACAGGGGGGTACGAGCAGTACTTC

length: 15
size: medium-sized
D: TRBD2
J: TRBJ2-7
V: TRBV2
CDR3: CASSEATSGIGVQYF
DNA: TGTGCCAGCAGTGAAGCGACTAGCGGGATAGGTGTGCAGTACTTC

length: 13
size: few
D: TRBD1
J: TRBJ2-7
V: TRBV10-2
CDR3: CASRRDRVYEQYF
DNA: TGCGCCAGCAGAAGGGACAGGGTCTACGAGCAGTACTTC

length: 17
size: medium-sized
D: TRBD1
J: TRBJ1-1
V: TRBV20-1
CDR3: CSASRTGGVIMNTEAFF
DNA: TGCAGTGCTAGCCGGACAGGGGGCGTTATCATGAACACTGAAGCTTTCTTT

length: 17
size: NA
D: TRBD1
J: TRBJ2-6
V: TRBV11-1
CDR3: CASSLAQGGAGANVLTF
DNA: TGTGCCAGCAGCTTAGCACAGGGGGGAGCTGGGGCCAACGTCCTGACTTTC

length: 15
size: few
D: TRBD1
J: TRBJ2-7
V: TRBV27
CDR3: CASSVRDRGLDEQYF
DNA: TGTGCCAGCAGTGTCCGGGACAGGGGACTCGACGAGCAGTACTTC

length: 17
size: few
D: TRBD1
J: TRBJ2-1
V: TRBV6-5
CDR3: CASSPTLQGAAYNEQFF
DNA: TGTGCCAGCAGTCCTACGCTACAGGGGGCGGCCTACAATGAGCAGTTCTTC

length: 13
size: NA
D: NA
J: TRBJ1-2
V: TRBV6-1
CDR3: CASSEQRPASYTF
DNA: TGTGCCAGCAGTGAGCAACGACCGGCTAGCTACACCTTC

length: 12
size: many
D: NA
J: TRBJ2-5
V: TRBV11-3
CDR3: CASSSEGETQYF
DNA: TGTGCCAGCAGCTCGGAAGGAGAGACCCAGTACTTC

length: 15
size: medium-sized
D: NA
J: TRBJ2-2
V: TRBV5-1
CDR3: CASSLGVEFAGELFF
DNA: TGCGCCAGCAGCTTGGGGGTAGAGTTTGCCGGGGAGCTGTTTTTT

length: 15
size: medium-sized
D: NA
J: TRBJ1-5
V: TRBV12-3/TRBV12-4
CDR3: CASSPRPGSNQPQHF
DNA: TGTGCCAGCAGTCCAAGACCTGGGAGCAATCAGCCCCAGCATTTT

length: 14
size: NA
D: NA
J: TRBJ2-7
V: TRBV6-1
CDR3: CASSERYGSYEQYF
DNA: TGTGCCAGCAGTGAAAGGTACGGCTCCTACGAGCAGTACTTC

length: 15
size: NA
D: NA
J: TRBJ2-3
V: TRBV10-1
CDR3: CASSGDGSSTDTQYF
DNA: TGCGCCAGCAGTGGGGACGGATCCAGCACAGATACGCAGTATTTT

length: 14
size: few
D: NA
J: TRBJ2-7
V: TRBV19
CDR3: CASSIVGGYSEQYF
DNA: TGTGCCAGTAGTATAGTGGGGGGCTACTCCGAGCAGTACTTC

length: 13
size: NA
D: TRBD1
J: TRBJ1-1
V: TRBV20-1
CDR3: CSAKDRGVAEAFF
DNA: TGCAGTGCTAAGGACAGGGGGGTCGCTGAAGCTTTCTTT

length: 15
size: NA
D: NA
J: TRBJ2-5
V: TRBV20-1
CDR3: CSAREARDVGETQYF
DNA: TGCAGTGCTAGAGAGGCCCGTGACGTTGGTGAGACCCAGTACTTC

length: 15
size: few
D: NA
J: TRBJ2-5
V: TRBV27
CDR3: CASSLSAGLRGTQYF
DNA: TGTGCCAGCAGTTTATCGGCAGGCTTACGGGGGACCCAGTACTTC

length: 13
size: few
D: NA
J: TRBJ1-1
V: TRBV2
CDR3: CASIIDENTEAFF
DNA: TGTGCCAGCATTATAGACGAGAACACTGAAGCTTTCTTT

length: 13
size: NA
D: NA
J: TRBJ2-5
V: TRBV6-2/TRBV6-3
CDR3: CASSWGPQGTQYF
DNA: TGTGCCAGCAGTTGGGGCCCCCAGGGGACCCAGTACTTC

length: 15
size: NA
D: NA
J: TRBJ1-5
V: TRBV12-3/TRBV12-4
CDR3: CASSLSGIQNQPQHF
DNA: TGTGCCAGCAGTTTATCCGGGATTCAGAATCAGCCCCAGCATTTT

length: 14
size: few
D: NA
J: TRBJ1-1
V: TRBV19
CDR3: CASSIGQFNTEAFF
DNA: TGTGCCAGTAGTATAGGACAGTTTAACACTGAAGCTTTCTTT

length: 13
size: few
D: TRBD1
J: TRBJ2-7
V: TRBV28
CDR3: CASRTGGFYEQYF
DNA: TGTGCCAGCCGGACAGGGGGCTTCTACGAGCAGTACTTC

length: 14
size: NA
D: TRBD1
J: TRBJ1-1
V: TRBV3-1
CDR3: CASSRTGGDTEAFF
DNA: TGTGCCAGCAGCCGTACAGGGGGCGACACTGAAGCTTTCTTT

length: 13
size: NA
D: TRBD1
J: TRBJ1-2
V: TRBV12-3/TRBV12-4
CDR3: CASSLWQGDGYTF
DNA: TGTGCCAGCAGTTTATGGCAGGGGGACGGCTACACCTTC

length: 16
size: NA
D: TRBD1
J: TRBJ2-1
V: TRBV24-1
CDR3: CATSDSRQGLTNEQFF
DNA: TGTGCCACCAGTGATTCTCGACAGGGATTGACCAATGAGCAGTTCTTC

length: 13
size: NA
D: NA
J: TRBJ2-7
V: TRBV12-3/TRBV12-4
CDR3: CASSRGNYYEQYF
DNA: TGTGCCAGCAGCCGCGGGAACTACTACGAGCAGTACTTC

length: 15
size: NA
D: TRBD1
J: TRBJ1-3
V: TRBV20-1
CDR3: CSASPWDSSGNTIYF
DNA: TGCAGTGCTAGCCCCTGGGACAGCTCTGGAAACACCATATATTTT

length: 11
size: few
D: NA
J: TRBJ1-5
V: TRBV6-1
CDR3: CASSDHQPQHF
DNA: TGTGCCAGCAGTGATCACCAGCCCCAGCATTTT